The 21 T cell receptor beta chains below come from one sample, sequenced in a study of shared clonotypes between healthy human individuals. The table came from immunoSEQ multiplex PCR; TCRdb's copy has only in-frame clones and leaves some out. The sample has some 1,100,000 clones, 70% to 80% seen once. Sequences were obtained from memory CD4+ T cells from PBMCs. Specified subset: CD45RA-negative fraction. These receptors originate from a man aged 18-30 years in good health. Some clones in this sample may be carry-over from other donors' samples.

The sample holds many counts of this clone. The chain recombines TRBV2 with TRBJ2-7, with D perhaps being TRBD1 or TRBD2 (5 bases each). The germline V and J ends were trimmed by 10 bases and 4 bases, with 17 bases remaining between them. The CDR3 contains 13 residues. Germline CDR1 reads SNHLY; CDR2 reads FYNNEI. The chain's CDR3 is CATFGTPEYEQYF. CDR3 DNA: TGTGCCACGTTCGGGACGCCAGAGTACGAGCAGTACTTC.

The chain is built from TRBV29-1 and TRBJ2-3; TRBD1 matches at 7 bases. The junction had 6 bases not matched to a gene; V was cut back by 6 bases and J by 0 bases. The CDR3 covers 14 residues. The germline V gene encodes CDR1 SQVTM and CDR2 ANQGSEA. CDR3 sequence: CSVLDRASTDTQYF. The DNA of the CDR3 is TGCAGCGTGCTTGACAGGGCCAGCACAGATACGCAGTATTTT.

In regard to this clone: The sample has other DNA sequences that encode this CDR3 too. The gene calls are TRBV15 and TRBJ1-5; TRBD1 is a possible D gene (6 bases). V dropped 1 base and J dropped 1 base, with 8 bases sitting between them. The germline V gene encodes CDR1 LNHNV and CDR2 YYDKDF (reference sequence). This CDR3 comprises 15 residues. DNA for the CDR3: TGTGCCACCAGCAGAGGGACAGTGAGCAATCAGCCCCAGCATTTT. Its protein product is CATSRGTVSNQPQHF.

The chain has TRBV6-5 and TRBJ1-2; 9 nucleotides match TRBD1. Germline-derived CDR1 and CDR2 are MNHEY and SVGAGI. V gave up 2 bases and J gave up 6 bases; unmatched junction bases: 10. The CDR3 is 16 residues long. The DNA for the CDR3 is TGTGCCAGCAGTTACCTGGCTCCGGGACAGGGCCATGGCTACACCTTC. Translation: CASSYLAPGQGHGYTF.

This clone occurred a few times. The chain has TRBV11-1 and TRBJ1-1; tentative D call: TRBD1 (5 bases). The CDR3 runs to 13 residues. V lost 3 bases to trimming and J lost 3 bases, with 8 bases between them. Germline V gene sequence: CDR1 SGHAT, CDR2 FQDESV (reference sequence). The CDR3 DNA sequence: TGTGCCAGCAGCTTTGAGGGGTACACTGAAGCTTTCTTT. Translating it yields CASSFEGYTEAFF.

The chain carries TRBV25-1 and TRBJ2-7, with 11 bases lining up with TRBD1. The CDR3 is 14 amino acids. CDR1 is MGHDK, CDR2 SYGVNS, per germline. V shed 4 bases, J shed 1 base, and the junction held 0 bases outside the gene matches. The CDR3 region has the DNA TGTGCCAGCAGTGGGGACAGGGGGTCCTACGAGCAGTACTTC. This sequence encodes CASSGDRGSYEQYF.

A single count supports this clone. The CDR3 bases are TGTGCCAGCAGCTTACGCGACAGGGGGTACGAGCAGTACTTC. The encoded protein is CASSLRDRGYEQYF. The chain links TRBV7-2 to TRBJ2-7, with 9 bases that match TRBD1. This CDR3 has 14 amino acids. Germline assignment: CDR1 SGHTA and CDR2 FQGNSA. V shed 2 bases, J shed 4 bases, and the junction held 3 bases outside the gene matches.

This clone was recorded a few times. The chain combines TRBV9 with TRBJ1-1; D remains unclear. Trimming cost V 2 bases and J 7 bases, with 12 bases left between them. In germline, CDR1 is SGDLS, CDR2 YYNGEE. The CDR3 spans 13 residues. The CDR3 reads CASSVSGSREAFF. The CDR3 bases are TGTGCCAGCAGCGTGTCCGGGAGCCGTGAAGCTTTCTTT.

The J gene is TRBJ2-7, the V gene TRBV7-6; no definite D call. This CDR3 has 16 residues. Deletions cut 2 bases from V and 6 bases from J, with 20 bases between. The germline V gene encodes CDR1 SGHVS and CDR2 FNYEAQ. The CDR3 DNA is TGTGCCAGCAGCTTAAACACCAAACCGGGTCTGGGCGAGCAGTACTTC. Protein product: CASSLNTKPGLGEQYF.

The chain joins TRBV14 to TRBJ2-3, with D unclear. Trimming left V 0 bases short and J 1 base short, with 8 bases between. The CDR3 loop spans 15 amino acids. The germline gives CDR1 SGHDN, CDR2 FVKESK. CDR3 sequence (DNA): TGTGCCAGCAGCCAAGATATCCCGCGCACAGATACGCAGTATTTT. It yields the protein CASSQDIPRTDTQYF.

The V and J genes are TRBV7-8 and TRBJ1-1; 7 positions match TRBD1. The CDR3 runs 14 residues. Germline lookup yields CDR1 SGHVS and CDR2 FQNEAQ. V dropped 1 base and J dropped 8; count of bases not matched to a gene: 7. The CDR3 DNA reads TGTGCCAGCAGCTTAGGTAAAAACAGGGGAGAAGCTTTCTTT. Amino acid sequence: CASSLGKNRGEAFF.

The J gene is TRBJ1-3, the V gene TRBV7-6; 9 bases are a match to TRBD1. Per the germline V gene, CDR1 is SGHVS and CDR2 is FNYEAQ. The CDR3 consists of 16 residues. The V segment lost 6 bases and the J segment 4 bases; nucleotides outside the gene matches: 10. The chain's CDR3 is CASRPRTGARGNTIYF. The CDR3 DNA sequence: TGTGCCAGCAGACCCCGGACAGGGGCGAGGGGAAACACCATATATTTT.

V and J are TRBV7-6 and TRBJ2-2, with D hard to call. V was clipped by 4 bases and J by 7 bases, with 10 bases between them. This CDR3 contains 13 residues. Germline values: CDR1 SGHVS, CDR2 FNYEAQ. The DNA of the CDR3 is TGTGCCAGCAGCTCCCGAAATGACGGGGAGCTGTTTTTT. Encoded protein: CASSSRNDGELFF.

The V gene is TRBV7-2, the J gene TRBJ2-3; no clear D. Deletions cut 5 bases from V and 4 bases from J, with 13 bases between. The CDR3 loop spans 14 amino acids. Germline assignment: CDR1 SGHTA and CDR2 FQGNSA. This chain's CDR3 is CASSARWGSDTQYF. CDR3 in DNA: TGTGCCAGCAGCGCCCGGTGGGGATCAGATACGCAGTATTTT.

V and J are TRBV6-5 and TRBJ1-3; 7 bases align to TRBD1. Losses at the gene ends were 2 bases for V and 2 bases for J; bases not matched to a gene: 3. CDR1 and CDR2 (germline): MNHEY, SVGAGI. The CDR3 covers 15 residues. The CDR3 DNA follows: TGTGCCAGCAGTTACGGCCAGGGGGCTGGAAACACCATATATTTT. Protein: CASSYGQGAGNTIYF.

The V gene is TRBV27, the J gene TRBJ2-7; 10 bases line up with TRBD1. V shed 0 bases, J shed 6 bases, and the junction held 8 bases outside the gene matches. CDR1 MNHEY and CDR2 SMNVEV come from the germline V gene (reference sequence). This CDR3 has 16 amino acids. The CDR3 loop is CASSLSGDRGSSEQYF. For the CDR3, the DNA is TGTGCCAGCAGTTTATCGGGGGACAGGGGAAGCTCCGAGCAGTACTTC.

V is TRBV7-2 and J is TRBJ2-7, with D hard to call. The V end lost 2 bases, the J end lost 0 bases, and 8 bases lay between the germline ends. This CDR3 has 14 amino acids. CDR1 and CDR2 from the germline V gene are SGHTA and FQGNSA. CDR3 nucleotide sequence: TGTGCCAGCAGCTTATCGGCTAGCTCCTACGAGCAGTACTTC. It translates to CASSLSASSYEQYF.

V gene TRBV6-6 combines with J gene TRBJ2-4, with D uncertain. The CDR3 covers 14 residues. V was clipped by 0 bases and J by 5 bases, with 8 bases between them. Germline loops: CDR1 MNHNY, CDR2 SVGAGI (reference sequence). CDR3 sequence: CASSYSSRENIQYF. The CDR3, as DNA: TGTGCCAGCAGTTACTCGTCCAGAGAAAACATTCAGTACTTC.

The V call is TRBV7-9, the J call TRBJ2-1, with TRBD2 as a possible D gene (5 bases). Deletions cut 10 bases from V and 6 bases from J, with 19 bases between. CDR3 length: 14 amino acids. Germline values: CDR1 SEHNR, CDR2 FQNEAQ (reference sequence). The CDR3 reads CATKSLANVNEQFF. The CDR3 region has the DNA TGTGCCACCAAGTCCCTAGCTAACGTCAATGAGCAGTTCTTC.

Only one count was recorded for this clone. CDR3 protein: CASSPQSNVLTF. The CDR3 region has the DNA TGTGCCAGCAGCCCACAATCCAACGTCCTGACTTTC. The chain carries TRBV9 and TRBJ2-6; D is uncertain. V gave up 4 bases and J gave up 8 bases, with 7 bases separating them. Germline V CDR1 and CDR2: SGDLS, YYNGEE. The CDR3 runs to 12 residues.

The chain links TRBV5-1 to TRBJ2-1; D not certain. This CDR3 has 17 amino acids. V lost 3 bases, J lost 1 base, and 17 bases lay in between. Per germline, CDR1 SGHRS and CDR2 YFSETQ. The CDR3, as DNA: TGCGCCAGCAGCTGGAATGGACCGGCCCAATCCTACAATGAGCAGTTCTTC. Translating gives CASSWNGPAQSYNEQFF.